A selection of T cell receptor beta chains follows, all from one sample in a study of T cell responses to AZD1222 COVID-19 vaccine. Produced via immunoSEQ multiplex PCR; TCRdb's table is partial and in-frame only. In the table there are about 160,000 clones, roughly 88% of which are singletons. The sample in question was peripheral blood, obtained 28 days after the second AZD1222 dose. The source is an adult who received the AZD1222 COVID-19 vaccine. The CDR3 runs from the conserved cysteine through the conserved F or W. Fields, in order: D gene, clone size, J gene, V gene, CDR3 protein, CDR3 DNA. D genes are given only for firm matches. Size is omitted from some rows. Given values are once, few, many or a class for expanded clones.

-,-,TRBJ1-1,TRBV6-1,CASSERAGTEAFF,TGTGCCAGCAGTGAGAGGGCGGGTACTGAAGCTTTCTTT
-,-,TRBJ2-3,TRBV12-3/TRBV12-4,CASSFTGTDTQYF,TGTGCCAGCAGTTTTACAGGAACAGATACGCAGTATTTT
-,-,TRBJ1-1,TRBV4-3,CASSQVTRGGETEAFF,TGCGCCAGCAGCCAAGTAACGAGGGGGGGGGAAACTGAAGCTTTCTTT
-,-,TRBJ1-1,TRBV5-1,CASSLQSGTEAFF,TGCGCCAGCAGCTTACAGTCAGGCACTGAAGCTTTCTTT
-,-,TRBJ2-3,TRBV9,CASSVTGLASTDTQYF,TGTGCCAGCAGCGTAACGGGACTCGCCAGCACAGATACGCAGTATTTT
-,-,TRBJ1-1,TRBV9,CASSPGNTEAFF,TGTGCCAGTAGCCCCGGGAACACTGAAGCTTTCTTT
-,-,TRBJ2-1,TRBV30,CAWRGTARNEQFF,TGTGCCTGGAGAGGGACGGCCAGGAATGAGCAGTTCTTC
-,-,TRBJ1-1,TRBV14,CASSQKEVSEAFF,TGTGCCAGCAGCCAAAAAGAGGTCTCTGAAGCTTTCTTT
-,few,TRBJ2-7,TRBV7-2,CASSLVSGVGGSYEQYF,TGTGCCAGCAGCTTAGTTTCAGGGGTCGGAGGGTCCTACGAGCAGTACTTC
TRBD1,-,TRBJ1-4,TRBV5-1,CASSLALTNSGTGAEKLFF,TGCGCCAGCAGCTTGGCCCTAACTAACTCCGGGACAGGGGCTGAAAAACTGTTTTTT
-,-,TRBJ2-1,TRBV19,CASSTRERTYNEQFF,TGTGCCAGTAGTACCAGGGAACGGACCTACAATGAGCAGTTCTTC
TRBD2,-,TRBJ2-7,TRBV19,CANSWSSGGREQYF,TGTGCCAATAGTTGGTCTAGCGGGGGACGCGAGCAGTACTTC
-,-,TRBJ1-1,TRBV3-1/TRBV3-2,CASSQSLGAYEAFF,TGTGCCAGCAGCCAAAGCCTGGGGGCCTATGAAGCTTTCTTT
TRBD2,-,TRBJ2-1,TRBV30,CAWSRSGDRNEQFF,TGTGCCTGGAGTCGGAGCGGGGACCGCAATGAGCAGTTCTTC
TRBD2,once,TRBJ2-5,TRBV5-1,CASSPRLAGETQYF,TGCGCCAGCAGCCCGAGACTAGCAGGAGAGACCCAGTACTTC
-,-,TRBJ1-2,TRBV7-3,CASSPHRDRGYTF,TGTGCCAGCAGCCCCCACAGGGACCGGGGCTACACCTTC